These 4 T cell receptor beta chains came from one sample sequenced in a study of shared clonotypes between healthy human individuals. The protocol was immunoSEQ multiplex PCR, while the TCRdb copy is restricted to in-frame clones and leaves out a portion. Of around 350,000 clones listed, around 70% were seen once; the top ten hold about 10%. The sequencing sample was made of memory CD4+ T cells sorted from blood. Subset noted: CD45RA-negative fraction. These receptor sequences come from a man younger than 40 in good health.

This rearrangement joins TRBV14 to TRBJ2-7; TRBD1 aligns across 10 bases. V was pared by 1 base and J by 4 bases, with 4 bases of the junction left unmatched. Germline V gene data show CDR1 as SGHDN and CDR2 as FVKESK. The CDR3 length is 15 residues. The CDR3 nucleotides are TGTGCCAGCAGCCAAGCCGGGACAGGGGTTTACGAGCAGTACTTC. Its translation: CASSQAGTGVYEQYF.

The chain has TRBV10-2 and TRBJ2-7; the D gene could be TRBD1 or TRBD2 (5 bases each). CDR3 length: 14 residues. Between the trimmed V and J ends, which lost 6 bases and 2 bases, there was a span of 14 bases. Germline assignment: CDR1 WSHSY and CDR2 SAAADI. The CDR3 region has the DNA TGCGCCAGCAGGTCCGGGACCGGTACCTACGAGCAGTACTTC. This translates into CASRSGTGTYEQYF.

The rearrangement uses TRBV7-8 and TRBJ2-1, with 7 bases lining up with TRBD2. The germline gives CDR1 SGHVS, CDR2 FQNEAQ. The CDR3 is made up of 16 amino acids. With 6 bases clipped from V and 0 bases from J, the junction kept 8 bases outside the gene matches. The CDR3 nucleotides are TGTGCCAGCAGGTTACTAGCGACAAGCTCCTACAATGAGCAGTTCTTC. Translated: CASRLLATSSYNEQFF.

The V and J genes are TRBV29-1 and TRBJ1-2; D call uncertain. The germline V gene encodes CDR1 SQVTM and CDR2 ANQGSEA. V dropped 5 bases and J dropped 4 bases, with 17 bases sitting between them. The length of the CDR3 is 14 residues. The CDR3 DNA reads TGCAGCGTTCAATCAGAAGGGTTCATCTATGGCTACACCTTC. This encodes CSVQSEGFIYGYTF.